This record looks at one T cell receptor (beta chain) sequence and its context. Antigen unknown. V was pared by 3 bases and J by 4 bases, with 13 bases between. From germline, CDR1 is LNHDA and CDR2 SQIVND (reference sequence). This CDR3 is built from 15 residues. The data belong to a study of cytomegalovirus exposure and HLA in healthy donors. Across the study: A prior study identified approximately 120 million unique TCR beta sequences from 200 million or so T cells.

PCR was performed using 60 Vbeta and 13 Jbeta primers. Libraries were prepared by immunoSEQ multiplex PCR; TCRdb keeps only in-frame clonotypes and omits some of them. The sample lists some 150,000 clones; 68% were seen once. General study findings and limits: V- and J-gene trimming in TCR beta was tied to a missense DCLRE1C variant by an analysis performed later. Some V segments could not be told apart, so they were left out, TRBV6-2 and TRBV6-3 among them. Productive rates of about 90% or about 30% were seen for most TCR beta V segments in an earlier analysis.

The chain uses TRBV19 and TRBJ1-5; D uncertain. The TCR sequence derives from a man aged 55-75 years in good health and CMV-seronegative. Sequencing was performed on PBMCs. CDR3 protein: CASSMDAGGNQPQHF. The CDR3 DNA sequence: TGTGCCAGTAGTATGGACGCAGGAGGGAATCAGCCCCAGCATTTT.